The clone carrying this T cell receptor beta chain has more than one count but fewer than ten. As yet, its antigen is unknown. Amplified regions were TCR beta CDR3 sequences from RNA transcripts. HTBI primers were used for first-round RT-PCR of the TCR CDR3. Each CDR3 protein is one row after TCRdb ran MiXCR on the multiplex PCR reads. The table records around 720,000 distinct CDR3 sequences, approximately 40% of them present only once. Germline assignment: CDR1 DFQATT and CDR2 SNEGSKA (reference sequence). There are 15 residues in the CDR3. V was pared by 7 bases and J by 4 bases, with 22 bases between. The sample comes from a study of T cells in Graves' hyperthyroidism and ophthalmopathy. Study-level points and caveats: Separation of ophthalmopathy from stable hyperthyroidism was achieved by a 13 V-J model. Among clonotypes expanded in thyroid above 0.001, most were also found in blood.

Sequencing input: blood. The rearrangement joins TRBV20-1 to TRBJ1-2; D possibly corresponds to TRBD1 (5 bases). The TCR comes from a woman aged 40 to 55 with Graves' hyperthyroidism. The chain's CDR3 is CSGPYASSGTYGYTF. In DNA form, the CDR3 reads TGCAGTGGTCCATACGCGAGCTCAGGGACCTATGGCTACACCTTC.